The rows below give T cell receptor beta chains drawn from one sample of a study of spatial heterogeneity in lung cancer. TCRdb re-derived calls from the 5' RACE reads in MiXCR, one entry per CDR3 protein. The table has fewer than 30,000 distinct CDR3 sequences, approximately 5.6% seen once; the top ten hold more than 20%. Specimen: PBMCs, collected at follow-up. The receptors stem from a male donor with early-stage non-small cell lung cancer. The CDR3 runs from the conserved cysteine through the conserved F or W. Fields, in order: V gene, clone size, J gene, D gene, CDR3 protein, CDR3 DNA. A D gene is named only where the DNA matches it firmly. Clone size, where shown, is once, few, many, or a class for clones that have expanded.

>TRBV12-3/TRBV12-4|many|TRBJ2-5|TRBD1
CASSLPRTGGQETQYF
TGTGCCAGCAGTTTACCCCGGACAGGGGGCCAAGAGACCCAGTACTTC
>TRBV6-6|many|TRBJ2-5|-
CASSSGSWGETQYF
TGTGCCAGCAGTTCCGGATCCTGGGGGGAGACCCAGTACTTC
>TRBV27|many|TRBJ1-5|-
CASRRDIDSNQPQHF
TGTGCCAGCAGGCGGGACATCGATAGCAATCAGCCCCAGCATTTT
>TRBV25-1|few|TRBJ1-1|-
CASTSQGPNTEAFF
TGTGCCAGCACCTCACAGGGACCTAACACTGAAGCTTTCTTT
>TRBV10-3|many|TRBJ2-2|TRBD1
CAIGQGNTGELFF
TGTGCCATTGGACAGGGGAACACCGGGGAGCTGTTTTTT
>TRBV3-1|many|TRBJ1-1|TRBD1
CASSQGRGLSTEAFF
TGTGCCAGCAGCCAGGGAAGGGGGCTGAGCACTGAAGCTTTCTTT
>TRBV10-3|many|TRBJ2-1|TRBD1
CAISGSGQGYNEQFF
TGTGCCATCAGTGGATCGGGACAGGGCTACAATGAGCAGTTCTTC
>TRBV18|many|TRBJ2-5|-
CASSPPEVRETQYF
TGTGCCAGCTCACCACCGGAAGTGAGAGAGACCCAGTACTTC
>TRBV10-2|many|TRBJ1-2|-
CASSESNRLGGYTF
TGCGCCAGCAGTGAGTCGAACCGGCTCGGCGGCTACACCTTC
>TRBV7-9|many|TRBJ1-4|-
CASSLEGITNEKLFF
TGTGCCAGCAGCTTAGAGGGGATCACTAATGAAAAACTGTTTTTT
>TRBV7-9|-|TRBJ2-3|-
CASSSGSRRADTQYF
TGTGCCAGCAGCTCTGGGAGCAGGCGTGCAGATACGCAGTATTTT
>TRBV5-4|few|TRBJ2-6|TRBD2
CASSPLAGGLSGANVLTF
TGTGCCAGCAGCCCACTAGCGGGGGGGCTCTCTGGGGCCAACGTCCTGACTTTC
>TRBV9|-|TRBJ1-2|-
CASSVAFGQDYGYTF
TGTGCCAGCAGCGTAGCTTTCGGCCAAGACTATGGCTACACCTTC
>TRBV19|many|TRBJ2-6|TRBD2
CASSMGAPTSGEYSGANVLTF
TGTGCCAGTAGTATGGGGGCACCGACTAGCGGGGAGTATTCTGGGGCCAACGTCCTGACTTTC
>TRBV20-1|few|TRBJ1-5|-
CSARSMGQPQHF
TGCAGTGCTAGGTCGATGGGTCAGCCCCAGCATTTT
>TRBV7-7|many|TRBJ2-1|TRBD2
CASSRGLAPYNEQFF
TGTGCTAGCAGCAGAGGACTAGCCCCCTACAATGAGCAGTTCTTC
>TRBV7-2|-|TRBJ1-3|TRBD1
CASSLALGQLSGNTIYF
TGTGCCAGCAGCTTAGCTTTGGGACAGCTCTCTGGAAACACCATATATTTT